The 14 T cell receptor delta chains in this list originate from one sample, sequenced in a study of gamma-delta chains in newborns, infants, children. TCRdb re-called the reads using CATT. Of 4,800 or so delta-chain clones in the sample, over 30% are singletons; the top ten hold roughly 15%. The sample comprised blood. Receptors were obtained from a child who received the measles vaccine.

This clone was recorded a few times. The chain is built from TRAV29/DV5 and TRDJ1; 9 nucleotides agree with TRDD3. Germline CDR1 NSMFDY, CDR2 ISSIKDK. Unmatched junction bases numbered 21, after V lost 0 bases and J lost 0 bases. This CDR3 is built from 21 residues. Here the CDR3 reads CAASDIPTGDTLRVYTDKLIF. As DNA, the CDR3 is TGTGCAGCAAGCGATATTCCTACTGGGGATACGCTTAGGGTGTACACCGATAAACTCATCTTT.

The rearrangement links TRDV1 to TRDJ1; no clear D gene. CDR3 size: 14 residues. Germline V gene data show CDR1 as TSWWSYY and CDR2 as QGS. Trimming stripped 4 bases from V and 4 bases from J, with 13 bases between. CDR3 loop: CALGGPVYGDKLIF. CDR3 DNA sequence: TGTGCTCTTGGGGGGCCAGTCTACGGCGATAAACTCATCTTT.

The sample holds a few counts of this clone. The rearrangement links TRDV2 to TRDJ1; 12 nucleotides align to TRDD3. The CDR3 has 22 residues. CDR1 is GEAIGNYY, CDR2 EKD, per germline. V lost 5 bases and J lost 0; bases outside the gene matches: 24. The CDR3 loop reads CACVPRLLFWGIRPGYTDKLIF. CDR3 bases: TGTGCCTGTGTCCCCCGGCTCCTTTTCTGGGGGATACGTCCCGGGTACACCGATAAACTCATCTTT.

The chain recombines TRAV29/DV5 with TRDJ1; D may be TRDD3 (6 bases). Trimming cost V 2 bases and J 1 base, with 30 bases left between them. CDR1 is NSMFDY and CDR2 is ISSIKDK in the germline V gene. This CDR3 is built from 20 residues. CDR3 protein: CAASPISHRTGPPATDKLIF. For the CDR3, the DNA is TGTGCAGCAAGTCCAATTTCCCACCGTACTGGGCCACCCGCCACCGATAAACTCATCTTT.

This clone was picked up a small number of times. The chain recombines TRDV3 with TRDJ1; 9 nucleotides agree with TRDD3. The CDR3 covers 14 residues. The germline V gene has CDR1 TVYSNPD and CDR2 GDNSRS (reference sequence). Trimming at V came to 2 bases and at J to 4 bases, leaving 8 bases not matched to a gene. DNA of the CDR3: TGTGCCTTTTCTCCTGGGGGATTAGGCGATAAACTCATCTTT. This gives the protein CAFSPGGLGDKLIF.

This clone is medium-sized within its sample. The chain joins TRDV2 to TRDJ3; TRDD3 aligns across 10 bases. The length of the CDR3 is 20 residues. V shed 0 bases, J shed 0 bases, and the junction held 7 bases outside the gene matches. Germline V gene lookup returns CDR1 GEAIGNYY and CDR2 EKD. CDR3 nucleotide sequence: TGTGCCTGTGACACCCGCAGTACTGGGGGATCCTCCTGGGACACCCGACAGATGTTTTTC. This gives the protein CACDTRSTGGSSWDTRQMFF.

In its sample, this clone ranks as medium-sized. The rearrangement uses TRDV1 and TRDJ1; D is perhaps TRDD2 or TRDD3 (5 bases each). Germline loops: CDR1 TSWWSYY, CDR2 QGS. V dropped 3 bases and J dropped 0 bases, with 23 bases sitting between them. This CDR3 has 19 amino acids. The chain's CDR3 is CALGEGRPTVGLYTDKLIF. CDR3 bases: TGTGCTCTTGGGGAGGGGAGACCTACGGTTGGTTTGTACACCGATAAACTCATCTTT.

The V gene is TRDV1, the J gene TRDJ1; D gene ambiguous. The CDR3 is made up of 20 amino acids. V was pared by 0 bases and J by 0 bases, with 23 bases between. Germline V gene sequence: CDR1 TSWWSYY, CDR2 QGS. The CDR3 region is CALGELGLPASLLYTDKLIF. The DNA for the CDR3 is TGTGCTCTTGGGGAACTAGGATTACCTGCCTCACTCCTGTACACCGATAAACTCATCTTT.

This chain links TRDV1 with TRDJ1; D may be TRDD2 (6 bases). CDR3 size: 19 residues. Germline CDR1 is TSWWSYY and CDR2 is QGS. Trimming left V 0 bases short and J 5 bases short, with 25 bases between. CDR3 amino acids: CALGELVSSYSPLGDKLIF. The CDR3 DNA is TGTGCTCTTGGGGAACTAGTCTCGTCCTACTCCCCCTTGGGGGATAAACTCATCTTT.

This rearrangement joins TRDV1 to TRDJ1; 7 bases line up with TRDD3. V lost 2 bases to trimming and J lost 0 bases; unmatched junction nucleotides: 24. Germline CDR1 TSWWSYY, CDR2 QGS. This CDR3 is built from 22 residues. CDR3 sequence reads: CALGETVHKPWWGTVYTDKLIF. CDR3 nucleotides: TGTGCTCTTGGGGAAACAGTCCATAAGCCGTGGTGGGGGACCGTTTACACCGATAAACTCATCTTT.

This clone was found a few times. CDR3 sequence: CACDVLGDTGYTDKLIF. The CDR3 bases are TGTGCCTGTGACGTACTGGGGGATACGGGCTACACCGATAAACTCATCTTT. The chain joins TRDV2 to TRDJ1; 13 positions match TRDD3. V shed 3 bases and J 0 bases; nucleotides not matched to a gene: 6. Germline values: CDR1 GEAIGNYY, CDR2 EKD. The CDR3 consists of 17 residues.

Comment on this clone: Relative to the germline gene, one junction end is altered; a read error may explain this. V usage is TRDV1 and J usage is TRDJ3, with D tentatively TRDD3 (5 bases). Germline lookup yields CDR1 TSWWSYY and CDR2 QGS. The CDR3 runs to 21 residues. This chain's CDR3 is CALGERGFWGPSSWDTRQTFF. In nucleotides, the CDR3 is TGTGCTCTTGGGGAACGGGGGTTTTGGGGACCCAGCTCCTGGGACACCCGACAGACGTTTTTC.

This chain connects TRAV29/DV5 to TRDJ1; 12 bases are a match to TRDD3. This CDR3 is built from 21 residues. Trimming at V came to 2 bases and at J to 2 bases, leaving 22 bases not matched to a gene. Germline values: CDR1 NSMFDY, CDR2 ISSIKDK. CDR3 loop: CAARNPTSEVWGIRPTDKLIF. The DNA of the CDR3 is TGTGCAGCAAGGAATCCTACGTCCGAGGTCTGGGGGATACGGCCTACCGATAAACTCATCTTT.

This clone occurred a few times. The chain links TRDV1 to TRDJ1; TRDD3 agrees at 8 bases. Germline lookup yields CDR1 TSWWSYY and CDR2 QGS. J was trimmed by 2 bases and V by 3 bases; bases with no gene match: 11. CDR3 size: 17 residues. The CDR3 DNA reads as TGTGCTCTTGGGGACCTCATACTGGGGGTTCCTACCGATAAACTCATCTTT. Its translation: CALGDLILGVPTDKLIF.